The entry below gives a single T cell receptor beta chain sequence along with its context. This entry comes from a study of blood T cells in healthy people across ages. With a J-beta primer mix and a sample-barcoded 5' primer, a second PCR ran 7 to 11 cycles. One entry per CDR3 protein results from TCRdb running MiXCR on the 5' RACE reads. Of about 1.8 million distinct CDR3 sequences listed, around 48% are singletons. Total RNA amounts of at least 6 micrograms were extracted per sample. Trimming shortened V by 2 bases and J by 8 bases, and 13 bases separated the two germline ends. Germline lookup yields CDR1 SGHAT and CDR2 FQDESV (reference sequence). CDR3 length equals 14 residues.

The gene calls are TRBV11-1 and TRBJ2-4; D might be TRBD2 (6 bases). The sequence derives from a woman between 35 and 50 years old in good health. Sample: blood. Written as DNA, the CDR3 is TGTGCCAGCAGCTTACAGTGGGGGGTAGACATTCAGTACTTC. Translating it yields CASSLQWGVDIQYF.